One sample yielded the 23 T cell receptor beta chains listed below, sequenced in a study of cytomegalovirus exposure and HLA in healthy donors. Primers for the PCR totalled 60 Vbeta and 13 Jbeta. The data were produced by immunoSEQ multiplex PCR, yet TCRdb's version contains in-frame clones alone and is incomplete. This sample has 100,000 to 150,000 clones, with around 78% found just once. Sequencing was performed on PBMCs. These TCRs come from a woman aged 50 to 65 in good health and CMV-seronegative.

This clone was counted once. The gene calls are TRBV5-6 and TRBJ1-1; unclear D gene. Trimming cost V 4 bases and J 0 bases, with 13 bases left between them. Germline V CDR1 and CDR2: SGHDT, YYEEEE. The length of the CDR3 is 15 residues. CDR3 loop: CASSPSGSMNTEAFF. The CDR3 DNA follows: TGTGCCAGCAGCCCGTCGGGGTCCATGAACACTGAAGCTTTCTTT. The variable domain in full, with the rest retrieved from reference TRBV5-6 and TRBJ1-1, is DAGVTQSPTHLIKTRGQQVTLRCSPKSGHDTVSWYQQALGQGPQFIFQYYEEEERQRGNFPDRFSGHQFPNYSSELNVNALLLGDSALYLCASSPSGSMNTEAFFGQGTRLTVV.

This chain joins TRBV6-1 and TRBJ1-1; TRBD1 matches 7 bases. The CDR3 spans 14 residues. V was pared by 4 bases and J by 1 base, with 3 bases of the junction left unmatched. CDR1 MNHNS and CDR2 SASEGT come from the germline V gene. This CDR3 reads CASSVSGGNTEAFF. The CDR3 DNA follows: TGTGCCAGCAGTGTGTCAGGGGGGAACACTGAAGCTTTCTTT.

The gene calls are TRBV5-1 and TRBJ1-1; 7 bases are shared with TRBD1. J lost 1 base, V lost 0 bases, and 15 bases had no gene match. This CDR3 is built from 19 residues. CDR1 is SGHRS and CDR2 is YFSETQ in the germline V gene. CDR3 region: CASSLVEWTGPGGNTEAFF. The DNA for the CDR3 is TGCGCCAGCAGCTTGGTGGAGTGGACAGGACCCGGCGGGAACACTGAAGCTTTCTTT.

This clone came up once. The chain employs TRBV2 and TRBJ2-1, with 9 bases aligning to TRBD2. Germline CDR1 is SNHLY and CDR2 is FYNNEI. With 0 bases clipped from V and 3 bases from J, the junction kept 6 bases outside the gene matches. The CDR3 has 17 amino acids. The CDR3 nucleotides read TGTGCCAGCAGTGAAGCGCTTCGACTAGCGGTCTACAATGAGCAGTTCTTC. It yields the protein CASSEALRLAVYNEQFF.

The rearrangement links TRBV6-1 to TRBJ1-2, with 7 nucleotides matching TRBD1. Unmatched junction bases numbered 6, after V lost 7 bases and J lost 1 base. The CDR3 runs 14 residues. From germline, CDR1 is MNHNS and CDR2 SASEGT. This CDR3 reads CASISGQNNYGYTF. The DNA for the CDR3 is TGTGCCAGCATATCGGGACAGAATAACTATGGCTACACCTTC.

Note on this clone: The junction and the germline gene differ at one end; a read error may be behind it. The rearrangement uses TRBV15 and TRBJ1-2; TRBD1 aligns across 8 bases. The germline V gene has CDR1 LNHNV and CDR2 YYDKDF (reference sequence). The CDR3 has 16 residues. The CDR3 DNA follows: TGTGCCACCAGCAGAGATCTTCGGACAGGGATCTGGGGCTACCCCTTC. This gives the protein CATSRDLRTGIWGYPF.

The chain uses TRBV7-3 and TRBJ2-3, with unresolved D. The CDR3 sequence is 13 residues long. Trimming took 1 base from V and 4 from J, leaving 6 bases between them. Per germline, CDR1 SGHTA and CDR2 FQGTGA. The CDR3 DNA sequence: TGTGCCAGCAGCTTAAATGGGCCAGATACGCAGTATTTT. Translating gives CASSLNGPDTQYF.

This chain joins TRBV6-5 and TRBJ2-7, with 7 bases lining up with TRBD1. The J segment lost 2 bases and the V segment lost 5 bases, leaving 3 bases of the junction unmatched. Germline values: CDR1 MNHEY, CDR2 SVGAGI. CDR3 size: 13 residues. CDR3 nucleotide sequence: TGTGCCAGCAGTGACAGGGACCCCTACGAGCAGTACGTC. Translating it yields CASSDRDPYEQYV.

This sequence joins TRBV29-1 and TRBJ1-1; a possible D gene is TRBD1 (6 bases). The CDR3 extends over 11 amino acids. Trimming stripped 7 bases from V and 4 bases from J, with 10 bases between. CDR1 is SQVTM and CDR2 is ANQGSEA in the germline V gene. CDR3 in DNA: TGCAGCGACCACAGGGCCACTGAAGCTTTCTTT. Its protein is CSDHRATEAFF.

The chain carries TRBV9 and TRBJ1-3, with D unresolved. The V gene lost 6 bases and the J gene lost 3 bases, with 16 bases spanning the gap. The CDR3 has 15 residues. Germline CDR1 and CDR2: SGDLS and YYNGEE. The CDR3 is CASTPSTGSGNTIYF. The CDR3 coding sequence is TGTGCCAGCACCCCAAGTACGGGAAGTGGAAACACCATATATTTT. The variable domain in full, with the rest retrieved from reference TRBV9 and TRBJ1-3, is DSGVTQTPKHLITATGQRVTLRCSPRSGDLSVYWYQQSLDQGLQFLIQYYNGEERAKGNILERFSAQQFPDLHSELNLSSLELGDSALYFCASTPSTGSGNTIYFGEGSWLTVV.

This chain links TRBV5-4 with TRBJ1-1, with TRBD1 matching 12 bases. J was trimmed by 4 bases and V by 6 bases; bases with no gene match: 7. Germline CDR1 SGHNT, CDR2 YYREEE (reference sequence). The CDR3 extends over 15 amino acids. The CDR3 sequence: CASNEPGQGATEAFF. DNA for the CDR3: TGTGCCAGCAACGAACCGGGACAGGGGGCCACTGAAGCTTTCTTT.

The chain combines TRBV7-6 with TRBJ2-1; TRBD2 might be the D (6 bases). CDR3 length equals 16 residues. CDR1 SGHVS and CDR2 FNYEAQ come from the germline V gene. V lost 2 bases and J 6 bases, leaving 17 bases between the germline ends. The CDR3 loop is CASSLSHNGGVNEQFF. In DNA, the CDR3 is TGTGCCAGCAGCTTATCGCACAACGGCGGGGTCAATGAGCAGTTCTTC.

CDR3 residues: CASSLARLADRADTQYF. In nucleotides, the CDR3 is TGCGCCAGCAGCTTGGCCCGGCTAGCGGACCGCGCAGATACGCAGTATTTT. This chain uses TRBV5-1 with TRBJ2-3, with 7 nucleotides matching TRBD2. With 0 bases clipped from V and 4 bases from J, the junction kept 11 bases outside the gene matches. CDR3 length equals 17 residues. CDR1 and CDR2 (germline): SGHRS, YFSETQ.

J is TRBJ2-2 and V is TRBV14; TRBD1 aligns across 8 bases. With 5 bases clipped from V and 6 bases from J, the junction kept 5 bases outside the gene matches. This CDR3 comprises 14 residues. Germline CDR1 and CDR2: SGHDN and FVKESK. For the CDR3, the DNA is TGTGCCAGCAGCGTCAGGGGGCTGCCCGGGGAGCTGTTTTTT. Its protein is CASSVRGLPGELFF.

The chain uses TRBV14 and TRBJ2-1; TRBD2 matches at 8 bases. This CDR3 region has 19 residues. After removal of 4 bases from V and 7 bases from J, the junction contained 21 bases not matched to a gene. Looked up from germline, CDR1 is SGHDN and CDR2 is FVKESK. The CDR3 region is CASSLRTSSWGRLQNEQFF. CDR3 sequence (DNA): TGTGCCAGCAGCCTACGGACTAGCTCTTGGGGCAGACTACAAAATGAGCAGTTCTTC.

V usage is TRBV15 and J usage is TRBJ2-7; 9 bases map to TRBD2. Germline CDR1 and CDR2: LNHNV and YYDKDF (reference sequence). Germline trimming cut 0 bases from V and 4 bases from J; bases unmatched to any gene: 7. The CDR3 has 16 amino acids. The CDR3 sequence is CATSRDLAGVSYEQYF. The DNA of the CDR3 is TGTGCCACCAGCAGAGATTTAGCGGGAGTTTCTTACGAGCAGTACTTC.

The chain couples TRBV5-4 to TRBJ1-1; D is perhaps TRBD1 (6 bases). V shed 5 bases and J shed 5 bases, with 16 bases lying between them. The germline CDR1 and CDR2 sequences are SGHNT and YYREEE (reference sequence). This CDR3 has 14 residues. CDR3 nucleotide sequence: TGTGCCAGCAGATCCGACAGGAGAGGTACTGAAGCTTTCTTT. Protein sequence: CASRSDRRGTEAFF.

The J gene is TRBJ2-1, the V gene TRBV27, with 10 bases that match TRBD1. The CDR3 loop spans 16 amino acids. Germline CDR1 and CDR2: MNHEY and SMNVEV (reference sequence). Unmatched junction bases numbered 5, after V lost 4 bases and J lost 2 bases. The CDR3 loop reads CASSSTTGGPYNEQFF. Written as DNA, the CDR3 is TGTGCCAGCAGTTCTACGACAGGGGGCCCCTACAATGAGCAGTTCTTC.

The chain employs TRBV4-3 and TRBJ1-3; D ambiguous. CDR1 and CDR2 (germline): LGHNA, YSLEER. The V end was cut by 0 bases, the J end by 0 bases, with 18 bases between. The CDR3 length is 19 residues. The CDR3: CASSQDRLGLGSSGNTIYF. CDR3 DNA: TGCGCCAGCAGCCAAGATCGATTAGGGCTCGGGAGCTCTGGAAACACCATATATTTT.

This rearrangement joins TRBV7-9 to TRBJ2-3; D gene uncertain. V lost 6 bases and J 11 bases, leaving 12 bases between the germline ends. Germline V gives CDR1 SEHNR, CDR2 FQNEAQ (reference sequence). The CDR3 has 11 residues. The CDR3, as DNA: TGTGCCAGCAGTCAGATGGCGGAGCAGTATTTT. Amino acids: CASSQMAEQYF.

The chain employs TRBV5-1 and TRBJ2-3; 7 bases match TRBD1. The CDR3 covers 15 residues. V shed 3 bases and J 4 bases; nucleotides not matched to a gene: 8. Germline V gene data show CDR1 as SGHRS and CDR2 as YFSETQ. Here the CDR3 reads CASSSQGERADTQYF. The CDR3 DNA reads as TGCGCCAGCAGCTCGCAGGGGGAGAGGGCAGATACGCAGTATTTT.

The V call is TRBV13, the J call TRBJ2-1; 9 bases match TRBD1. Germline V CDR1 and CDR2: PRHDT, FYEKMQ (reference sequence). CDR3 size: 16 residues. With 3 bases clipped from V and 2 bases from J, the junction kept 5 bases outside the gene matches. CDR3 bases: TGTGCCAGCAGCTTGGACAGGGGAAAGACCTACAATGAGCAGTTCTTC. Its translation is CASSLDRGKTYNEQFF.

The CDR3 protein is CASSVLLAGGYEQYF. As DNA, the CDR3 is TGTGCCAGCAGCGTCCTTCTAGCGGGAGGCTACGAGCAGTACTTC. The chain uses TRBV27 and TRBJ2-7, with 11 bases identical to TRBD2. The junction had 7 bases not matched to a gene; V was cut back by 6 bases and J by 3 bases. Germline V gene lookup returns CDR1 MNHEY and CDR2 SMNVEV (reference sequence). The CDR3 loop spans 15 amino acids.